These T cell receptor beta chains were read from a single sample in a study of CD8 T cell repertoires and HIV-1 epitope variants. These receptors' antigens are unknown. Produced via immunoSEQ multiplex PCR; TCRdb's table is partial and in-frame only. The sample holds several thousand clones; 64% are singletons and the top ten take 41%. The material sequenced was cultured CD8+ T cells derived from PBMCs. These receptors were taken from a male donor with HIV. Both conserved end residues are part of each CDR3. A D gene is named only where the DNA matches it firmly. Expanded clones are given a class, and other clones once, few, many or no size at all.

v_call	j_call	clone_size	d_call	cdr3_aa	cdr3_nt
TRBV13	TRBJ1-2	NA	TRBD1	CASSLAGGVYGYTF	TGTGCCAGCAGCTTAGCAGGGGGGGTCTATGGCTACACCTTC
TRBV28	TRBJ2-6	NA	NA	CASSPLAGANVLTF	TGTGCCAGCAGCCCCCTCGCAGGGGCCAACGTCCTGACTTTC
TRBV9	TRBJ2-7	once	TRBD1	CASSVRDSFYEQYF	TGTGCCAGCAGCGTCCGGGACAGCTTCTACGAGCAGTACTTC
TRBV7-4	TRBJ2-7	NA	TRBD1	CASATGDEQYF	TGTGCCAGCGCAACAGGGGACGAGCAGTACTTC
TRBV11-2	TRBJ1-1	NA	NA	CASSLGLEAFF	TGTGCCAGCAGCTTAGGACTAGAAGCTTTCTTT
TRBV5-4	TRBJ1-1	NA	TRBD1	CASSLVQGGSPTEAFF	TGTGCCAGCAGCCTGGTTCAGGGGGGGAGTCCGACTGAAGCTTTCTTT
TRBV10-1	TRBJ2-5	NA	TRBD1	CASSEDRGRETQYF	TGCGCCAGCAGTGAAGACAGGGGGCGAGAGACCCAGTACTTC
TRBV27	TRBJ2-1	few	NA	CASSLSAYNEQFF	TGTGCCAGCAGTTTATCCGCGTACAATGAGCAGTTCTTC
TRBV4-1	TRBJ1-5	few	NA	CASSLALGTPSSNQPQHF	TGCGCCAGCAGCCTGGCTTTGGGAACTCCCTCTAGCAATCAGCCCCAGCATTTT
TRBV7-9	TRBJ2-3	NA	NA	CASSPAGSSRTDTQYF	TGTGCCAGCAGCCCCGCAGGGTCCTCACGCACAGATACGCAGTATTTT
TRBV9	TRBJ1-3	NA	NA	CASSPRAFSGNTIYF	TGTGCCAGCAGCCCTAGAGCTTTCTCTGGAAACACCATATATTTT
TRBV27	TRBJ2-1	NA	TRBD2	CASSTGLANEQFF	TGTGCCAGCAGTACTGGACTAGCAAATGAGCAGTTCTTC
TRBV4-1	TRBJ2-1	once	TRBD1	CASSTLDRGHNEQFF	TGCGCCAGCAGCACCCTGGACAGGGGGCACAATGAGCAGTTCTTC
TRBV28	TRBJ2-7	NA	NA	CASSGLVTYEQYF	TGTGCCAGCAGTGGACTCGTAACCTACGAGCAGTACTTC
TRBV2	TRBJ1-2	NA	NA	CASRSGTASGGYTF	TGTGCCAGCAGGTCCGGGACCGCTAGCGGTGGCTACACCTTC
TRBV6-1	TRBJ1-5	NA	NA	CASSDINQPQHF	TGTGCCAGCAGTGATATTAATCAGCCCCAGCATTTT
TRBV6-5	TRBJ2-3	NA	NA	CASSPGWGLTDTQYF	TGTGCCAGCAGTCCCGGGTGGGGGCTCACAGATACGCAGTATTTT
TRBV9	TRBJ2-3	NA	TRBD1	CASSVESGGMADTQYF	TGTGCCAGCAGCGTAGAATCAGGGGGCATGGCAGATACGCAGTATTTT
TRBV25-1	TRBJ1-2	once	TRBD1	CASSEVGGGYTF	TGTGCCAGCAGTGAAGTAGGGGGCGGCTACACCTTC
TRBV28	TRBJ2-7	few	TRBD1	CAISDRGLSYEQYF	TGTGCCATCTCGGACAGGGGGCTTTCCTACGAGCAGTACTTC
TRBV7-9	TRBJ2-1	few	NA	CASSTTGYNEQFF	TGTGCCAGCAGCACCACAGGTTACAATGAGCAGTTCTTC
TRBV6-4	TRBJ1-2	once	TRBD1	CASSDSRGGYTF	TGTGCCAGCAGTGACTCCAGGGGGGGCTACACCTTC
TRBV6-5	TRBJ1-5	large	NA	CASSGGQGIHQPQHF	TGTGCCAGCAGTGGGGGGCAGGGGATACATCAGCCCCAGCATTTT
TRBV6-5	TRBJ2-1	few	NA	CASSYTGNEQFF	TGTGCCAGCAGTTACACGGGGAATGAGCAGTTCTTC
TRBV5-6	TRBJ1-5	few	TRBD1	CASSSQTGAQPQHF	TGTGCCAGCAGCTCCCAAACAGGGGCTCAGCCCCAGCATTTT
TRBV6-6	TRBJ2-5	NA	NA	CASSPEGGETQYF	TGTGCCAGCAGCCCCGAGGGCGGAGAGACCCAGTACTTC
TRBV7-8	TRBJ2-7	NA	NA	CASSLGGSEQYF	TGTGCCAGCAGCTTAGGGGGGTCCGAGCAGTACTTC
TRBV9	TRBJ1-4	few	NA	CASSEGGDKAEKLFF	TGTGCCAGCAGCGAGGGGGGTGACAAAGCAGAAAAACTGTTTTTT
TRBV7-6	TRBJ2-5	NA	TRBD1	CASRPGTGWQETQYF	TGTGCCAGCAGACCCGGGACAGGGTGGCAAGAGACCCAGTACTTC
TRBV10-3	TRBJ2-1	NA	NA	CAISRDLYYNEQFF	TGTGCCATCAGCCGGGACTTGTACTACAATGAGCAGTTCTTC
TRBV5-8	TRBJ2-1	NA	NA	CASSWEDTTDPHNEQFF	TGTGCCAGCAGCTGGGAGGATACGACGGACCCACACAATGAGCAGTTCTTC
TRBV6-1	TRBJ2-7	few	NA	CASSSDVSAYEQYF	TGTGCCAGCAGTTCAGATGTCTCGGCCTACGAGCAGTACTTC
TRBV5-4	TRBJ1-1	NA	NA	CASSRRVNTEAFF	TGTGCCAGCAGCCGACGGGTGAACACTGAAGCTTTCTTT
TRBV7-2	TRBJ1-2	NA	TRBD1	CASSPRTGNYGYTF	TGTGCCAGCAGCCCACGGACAGGGAACTATGGCTACACCTTC
TRBV27	TRBJ2-1	NA	NA	CASSPLAWSSYNEQFF	TGTGCCAGCAGTCCCCTTGCTTGGAGCTCCTACAATGAGCAGTTCTTC
TRBV19	TRBJ2-1	NA	NA	CASSRSSYNEQFF	TGTGCCAGTAGCCGGAGCTCCTACAATGAGCAGTTCTTC
TRBV6-5	TRBJ2-1	NA	NA	CASSYGITGEQFF	TGTGCCAGCAGTTACGGGATCACCGGTGAGCAGTTCTTC
TRBV6-5	TRBJ2-1	NA	TRBD2	CASSYTPSGAKNEQFF	TGTGCCAGCAGTTACACCCCGAGCGGGGCTAAGAATGAGCAGTTCTTC
TRBV2	TRBJ2-7	NA	TRBD1	CASSEETGLSYEQYF	TGTGCCAGCAGTGAGGAGACAGGGCTCTCCTACGAGCAGTACTTC
TRBV25-1	TRBJ2-7	NA	TRBD2	CASSESEREISYEQYF	TGTGCCAGCAGTGAAAGCGAGCGGGAGATCTCCTACGAGCAGTACTTC
TRBV28	TRBJ1-1	NA	NA	CAARVTGNTEAFF	TGTGCCGCTAGAGTGACAGGGAACACTGAAGCTTTCTTT
TRBV6-5	TRBJ1-4	NA	NA	CASSSSVATNEKLFF	TGTGCCAGCAGTTCCTCAGTTGCAACTAATGAAAAACTGTTTTTT
TRBV6-1	TRBJ1-2	NA	NA	CASSDGLNYGYTF	TGTGCCAGCAGCGACGGCCTAAACTATGGCTACACCTTC
TRBV27	TRBJ2-1	few	NA	CASSFIWNGQADYNEQFF	TGTGCCAGCAGTTTCATTTGGAATGGTCAGGCCGACTACAATGAGCAGTTCTTC
TRBV5-4	TRBJ2-7	NA	NA	CASSPTGGRDEQYF	TGTGCCAGCAGCCCTACAGGCGGGCGGGACGAGCAGTACTTC
TRBV9	TRBJ2-7	NA	TRBD2	CASSVAAGTSYEQYF	TGTGCCAGCAGCGTAGCAGCGGGAACCTCCTACGAGCAGTACTTC
TRBV19	TRBJ1-1	NA	NA	CASTFQGYMNTEAFF	TGTGCCAGTACTTTTCAGGGGTATATGAACACTGAAGCTTTCTTT
TRBV4-3	TRBJ2-7	few	NA	CASSHAQGGLHEQYF	TGCGCCAGCAGCCACGCACAGGGAGGCCTTCACGAGCAGTACTTC
TRBV28	TRBJ1-1	NA	NA	CASRTGEVTEAFF	TGTGCCAGCAGGACAGGAGAGGTCACTGAAGCTTTCTTT
TRBV5-1	TRBJ2-7	NA	TRBD1	CASSLDGDRGLGEQYF	TGCGCCAGCAGCTTGGATGGGGACAGGGGGTTGGGCGAGCAGTACTTC
TRBV4-2	TRBJ1-2	few	NA	CASSQAGGGYTF	TGTGCCAGCAGCCAAGCGGGGGGAGGCTACACCTTC
TRBV28	TRBJ1-1	NA	NA	CASSANQASEMNTEAFF	TGTGCCAGCAGTGCTAACCAAGCTTCAGAGATGAACACTGAAGCTTTCTTT
TRBV5-4	TRBJ2-7	NA	NA	CASSLGPSLGDYEQYF	TGTGCCAGCAGCTTGGGGCCTTCTTTGGGAGATTACGAGCAGTACTTC
TRBV5-6	TRBJ2-1	once	TRBD2	CASSLGTSALEQFF	TGTGCCAGCAGCTTGGGGACTAGCGCGCTTGAGCAGTTCTTC
TRBV6-4	TRBJ1-4	NA	NA	CASSEDTTNEKLFF	TGTGCCAGCAGTGAGGACACAACTAATGAAAAACTGTTTTTT
TRBV28	TRBJ2-3	NA	TRBD1	CASRNGQGVTDTQYF	TGTGCCAGCAGAAACGGACAGGGGGTTACAGATACGCAGTATTTT
TRBV6-4	TRBJ2-7	once	TRBD1	CASSDPCPRGRITYEQYF	TGTGCCAGCAGTGACCCGTGTCCTAGGGGGCGAATCACCTACGAGCAGTACTTC
TRBV10-3	TRBJ2-3	NA	TRBD1	CAIGTETSTDTQYF	TGTGCCATCGGGACAGAAACTAGCACAGATACGCAGTATTTT
TRBV28	TRBJ1-2	NA	TRBD1	CASSLGTVYGYTF	TGTGCCAGCAGTTTAGGGACAGTCTATGGCTACACCTTC
TRBV5-1	TRBJ2-5	NA	NA	CASSEGRSSWETQYF	TGCGCCAGCAGCGAGGGACGGAGTAGTTGGGAGACCCAGTACTTC